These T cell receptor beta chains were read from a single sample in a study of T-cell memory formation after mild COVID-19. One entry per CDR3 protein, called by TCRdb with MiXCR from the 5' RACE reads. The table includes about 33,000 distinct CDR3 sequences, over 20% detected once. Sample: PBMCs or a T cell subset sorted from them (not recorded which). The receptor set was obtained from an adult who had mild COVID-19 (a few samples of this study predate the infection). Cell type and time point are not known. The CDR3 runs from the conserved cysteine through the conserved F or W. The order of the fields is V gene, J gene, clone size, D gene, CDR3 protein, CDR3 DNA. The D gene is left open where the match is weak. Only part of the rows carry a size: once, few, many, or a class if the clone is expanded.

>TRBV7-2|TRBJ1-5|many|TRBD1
CASSKRQGAENQPQHF
TGTGCCAGCAGCAAACGACAGGGCGCCGAAAATCAGCCCCAGCATTTT
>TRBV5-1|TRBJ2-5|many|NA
CASSFQETQYF
TGCGCCAGCAGCTTCCAAGAGACCCAGTACTTC
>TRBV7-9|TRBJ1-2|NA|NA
CASSPQGYGYTF
TGTGCCAGCAGCCCACAGGGCTATGGCTACACCTTC
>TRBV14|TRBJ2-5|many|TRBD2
CASSQGYLAGSQETQYF
TGTGCCAGCAGCCAAGGGTATTTAGCGGGGAGCCAAGAGACCCAGTACTTC
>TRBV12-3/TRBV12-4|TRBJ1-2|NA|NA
CASSHDGGGYTF
TGTGCCAGCAGCCATGATGGGGGAGGCTACACCTTC
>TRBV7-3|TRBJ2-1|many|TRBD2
CASSSGTSTPEQFF
TGTGCCAGCAGCTCCGGGACTAGTACCCCTGAGCAGTTCTTC
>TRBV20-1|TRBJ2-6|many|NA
CSARIGKGANVLTF
TGCAGTGCTAGGATAGGGAAAGGGGCCAACGTCCTGACTTTC
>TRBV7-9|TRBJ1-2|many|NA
CASANLGGKNYGYTF
TGTGCCAGCGCCAACTTGGGGGGAAAAAACTATGGCTACACCTTC
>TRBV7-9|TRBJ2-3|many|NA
CASSFDTDTQYF
TGTGCCAGCAGCTTTGACACAGATACGCAGTATTTT
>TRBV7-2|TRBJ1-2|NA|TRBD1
CASSPTGVRGGYTF
TGTGCCAGCAGCCCGACAGGGGTTCGCGGTGGCTACACCTTC
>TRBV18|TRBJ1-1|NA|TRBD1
CASSRSGGNTEAFF
TGTGCCAGCTCGCGATCAGGGGGGAACACTGAAGCTTTCTTT
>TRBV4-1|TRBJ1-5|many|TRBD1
CASSLGTGAHNQPQHF
TGCGCCAGCAGCCTCGGGACAGGGGCCCACAATCAGCCCCAGCATTTT
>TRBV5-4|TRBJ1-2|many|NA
CASSLVGAGVNYGYTF
TGTGCCAGCAGCTTGGTCGGCGCAGGGGTTAACTATGGCTACACCTTC
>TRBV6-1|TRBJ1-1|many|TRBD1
CASSKRQGSSTEAFF
TGTGCCAGCAGTAAAAGACAGGGCAGTTCCACTGAAGCTTTCTTT
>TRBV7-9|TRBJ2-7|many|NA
CASNVGQGHYEQYF
TGTGCCAGCAACGTCGGGCAGGGTCACTACGAGCAGTACTTC
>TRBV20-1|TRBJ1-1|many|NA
CSARPSGKIMNTEAFF
TGCAGTGCTAGGCCCTCCGGGAAGATTATGAACACTGAAGCTTTCTTT
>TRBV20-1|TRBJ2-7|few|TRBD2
CSARVGTSGGWSYEQYF
TGCAGTGCTAGAGTTGGGACTAGCGGGGGGTGGTCTTACGAGCAGTACTTC
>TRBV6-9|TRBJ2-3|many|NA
CAGRIPSTDTQYF
TGTGCCGGCCGGATCCCTAGCACAGATACGCAGTATTTT
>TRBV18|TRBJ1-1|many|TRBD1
CASSSGTGFLSGGVTEAFF
TGTGCCAGCTCATCCGGGACAGGGTTTTTGTCCGGTGGAGTCACTGAAGCTTTCTTT
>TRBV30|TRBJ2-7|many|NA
CAWSVAVGGHEQYF
TGTGCCTGGAGTGTAGCCGTTGGAGGTCACGAGCAGTACTTC
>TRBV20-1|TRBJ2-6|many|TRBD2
CSARTSSGANVLTF
TGCAGTGCCCGGACTAGCTCTGGGGCCAACGTCCTGACTTTC
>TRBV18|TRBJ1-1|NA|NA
CASSPTQTGITEAFF
TGTGCCAGCTCACCGACCCAAACAGGGATCACTGAAGCTTTCTTT
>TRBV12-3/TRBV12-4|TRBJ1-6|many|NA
CASSPGQYNSPLHF
TGTGCCAGCAGCCCAGGACAGTATAATTCACCCCTCCACTTT
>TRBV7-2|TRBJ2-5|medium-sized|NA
CASSFSGTEKTQYF
TGTGCCAGCAGCTTCAGTGGGACTGAGAAGACCCAGTACTTC
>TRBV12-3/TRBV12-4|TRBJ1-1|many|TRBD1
CASSSRQGTGNTEAFF
TGTGCCAGCAGTTCCCGACAGGGGACGGGGAACACTGAAGCTTTCTTT
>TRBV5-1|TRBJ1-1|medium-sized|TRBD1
CASSPTTGGTEAFF
TGCGCCAGCAGCCCTACCACAGGGGGGACTGAAGCTTTCTTT
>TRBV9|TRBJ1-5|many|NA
CASSVPLPYSNQPQHF
TGTGCCAGCAGCGTACCCCTCCCTTATAGCAATCAGCCCCAGCATTTT
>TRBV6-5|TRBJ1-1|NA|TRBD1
CASSSPILTGGVEAFF
TGTGCCAGCAGTTCTCCTATTCTTACAGGGGGCGTTGAAGCTTTCTTT
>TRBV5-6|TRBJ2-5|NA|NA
CASNVASEVQETQYF
TGTGCCAGCAACGTAGCCTCGGAAGTTCAAGAGACCCAGTACTTC
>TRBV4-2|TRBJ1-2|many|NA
CASSQAASGGSYGYTF
TGTGCCAGCAGCCAAGCCGCTTCAGGCGGCAGCTATGGCTACACCTTC
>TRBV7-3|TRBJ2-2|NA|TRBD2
CASSFNPGLGELFF
TGTGCCAGCAGCTTTAACCCGGGACTAGGGGAGCTGTTTTTT
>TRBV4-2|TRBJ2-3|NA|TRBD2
CASSPGARLAASTDTQYF
TGTGCCAGCAGCCCTGGGGCGAGACTAGCTGCTAGCACAGATACGCAGTATTTT
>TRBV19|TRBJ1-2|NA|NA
CASIAPTGYTF
TGTGCCAGTATAGCACCGACTGGCTACACCTTC
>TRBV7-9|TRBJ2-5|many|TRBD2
CASTVAGGGQETQYF
TGTGCCAGCACAGTAGCGGGGGGAGGACAAGAGACCCAGTACTTC
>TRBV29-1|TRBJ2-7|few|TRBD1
CSVEGATGTGLYEQYF
TGCAGCGTTGAGGGGGCAACCGGGACAGGGCTCTACGAGCAGTACTTC
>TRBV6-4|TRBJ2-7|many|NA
CASPHLGQSGYEQYF
TGTGCCTCACCGCACCTAGGGCAGTCAGGCTACGAGCAGTACTTC
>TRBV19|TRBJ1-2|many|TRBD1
CASSRQGLHGYTF
TGTGCCAGTAGTCGACAGGGGCTTCATGGCTACACCTTC